These 4 T cell receptor beta chains came from one sample sequenced in a study of metastatic and nonmetastatic thyroid tumors. TCRdb ran MiXCR on the PCR reads. The profile shows fewer than 25,000 clones, about 20% of them singletons. Thyroid surgery was performed in patients who had received no treatment beforehand. Specimen: blood. All receptors come from a female donor with papillary thyroid cancer or a benign thyroid nodule (not recorded which). Some clones in this sample may be carry-over from other donors' samples.

This chain connects TRBV9 to TRBJ2-7; TRBD2 aligns across 7 bases. In germline, CDR1 is SGDLS, CDR2 YYNGEE. The trim removed 3 bases at V and 2 bases at J, leaving 11 bases unmatched. The CDR3 totals 16 residues. The CDR3 sequence is CASSADGLAGAYEQYF. The CDR3 DNA reads TGTGCCAGCAGCGCCGACGGGTTAGCGGGTGCCTACGAGCAGTACTTC.

This clone was observed many times. The chain carries TRBV7-8 and TRBJ2-7; D is undetermined. The V gene lost 2 bases and the J gene lost 2 bases, with 10 bases spanning the gap. Germline V gene sequence: CDR1 SGHVS, CDR2 FQNEAQ. The CDR3 sequence is 14 residues long. The CDR3 DNA reads TGTGCCAGCAGCTTATTTGGGCAGCCCTACGAGCAGTACTTC. It is translated as CASSLFGQPYEQYF.

Here the CDR3 DNA reads TGCAGTGCTAGAGATTGGCAGATCTCTAACTATGGCTACACCTTC. This gives the protein CSARDWQISNYGYTF. The V and J genes are TRBV20-1 and TRBJ1-2; D gene unclear. Germline V lookup: CDR1 DFQATT, CDR2 SNEGSKA (reference sequence). Trimming shortened V by 0 bases and J by 0 bases, and 11 bases separated the two germline ends. This CDR3 region has 15 residues.

This clone was seen many times. The chain combines TRBV4-2 with TRBJ1-2, with 8 bases fitting TRBD1. V lost 0 bases, J lost 8 bases, and 11 bases stayed unmatched. Germline V gene data show CDR1 as LGHNA and CDR2 as YNFKEQ. The CDR3 covers 16 residues. CDR3 DNA sequence: TGTGCCAGCAGCCAAGACACCCTCGGACAGGGTAGAGGCTACACCTTC. It encodes CASSQDTLGQGRGYTF.